This T cell receptor beta chain was recovered during a study of OX40 agonist ivuxolimab in advanced cancers. Overall study findings and caveats: Dosing at 0.1 to 3.0 mg/kg was accompanied by clonal expansion of CD4+ and CD8+ blood T cells by week 6. More expanded clones were seen, on average, in CD8+ T cells than in CD4+. Normalized T-cell clonal expansion was also low in a subset of nonresponders.

Of note for this clone: Its antigen is undetermined.

The sampling schedule covered blood at baseline, cycle 4 day 1, and cycle 7 day 1. Germline V gene sequence: CDR1 SQVTM, CDR2 ANQGSEA. CDR3 length: 15 residues. Trimming removed 6 bases at V and 3 bases at J, with 19 bases between. Generated by immunoSEQ multiplex PCR, the TCRdb table keeps only in-frame clones and is missing some. This table has around 62,000 clones, 75% to 85% appearing once. This sample comprised CD4+ or CD8+ T cells sorted from blood, obtained in a trial of the OX40 agonist ivuxolimab. The rearrangement joins TRBV29-1 to TRBJ2-3, with a possible D match to TRBD1 (7 bases). The source is an adult with an advanced solid tumor such as melanoma, head and neck, liver or kidney cancer. The CDR3 nucleotides read TGCAGCGTGCGGGGACAGCCAGGAAGGACAGATACGCAGTATTTT. It codes for CSVRGQPGRTDTQYF.